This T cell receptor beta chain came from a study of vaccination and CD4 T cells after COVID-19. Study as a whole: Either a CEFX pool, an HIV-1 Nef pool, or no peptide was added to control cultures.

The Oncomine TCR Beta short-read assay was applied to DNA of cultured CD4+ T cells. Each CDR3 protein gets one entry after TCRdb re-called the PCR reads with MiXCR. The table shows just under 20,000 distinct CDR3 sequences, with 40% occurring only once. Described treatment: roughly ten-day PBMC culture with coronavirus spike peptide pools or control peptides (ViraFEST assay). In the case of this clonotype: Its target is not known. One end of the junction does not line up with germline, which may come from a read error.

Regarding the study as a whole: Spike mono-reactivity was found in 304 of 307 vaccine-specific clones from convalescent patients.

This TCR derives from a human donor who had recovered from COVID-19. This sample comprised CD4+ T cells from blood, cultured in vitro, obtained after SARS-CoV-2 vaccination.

The CDR3 DNA follows: TGTGTCAGCAGCTCAGGGGGAATGAACACTGAAGCTTTCTTT. Translating gives CVSSSGGMNTEAFF. The V call is TRBV7-9, the J call TRBJ1-1; 7 bases map to TRBD1. This CDR3 has 14 residues. The V gene's germline CDR1 is SEHNR and CDR2 FQNEAQ (reference sequence).